These T cell receptor beta chains were read from a single sample in a study of T cells in Graves' hyperthyroidism and ophthalmopathy. TCRdb passed the multiplex PCR reads through MiXCR, listing each CDR3 protein once. The sample holds about half a million distinct CDR3 sequences; less than 25% are singletons and the top ten take more than 20%. Source material: blood. The receptors come from a man aged 18-30 years with Graves' hyperthyroidism. Each CDR3 is given with its conserved first and last residue. A D gene is named only where the DNA matches it firmly. Rows give clone size only sometimes, using once, few, many, or a class for an expanded clone.

v_gene	abundance	j_gene	d_gene	CDR3nt	CDR3aa
TRBV7-9	many	TRBJ1-1	.	TGTGCCAGCAGGCCCTATACGAACACTGAAGCTTTCTTT	CASRPYTNTEAFF
TRBV13	.	TRBJ2-7	TRBD2	TGTGCCAGCAGCCCCGGGACTAGCGGGAGATCCTACGAGCAGTACTTC	CASSPGTSGRSYEQYF
TRBV29-1	.	TRBJ2-5	.	TGCAGCGTTGAAGATCAGGAAGAGACCCAGTACTTC	CSVEDQEETQYF
TRBV20-1	many	TRBJ1-5	TRBD1	TGCAGTGCTTTCCAGACAGGGAGGGTCAATCAGCCCCAGCATTTT	CSAFQTGRVNQPQHF
TRBV27	.	TRBJ2-2	.	TGTGCCAGCAGCAGGGGGGGGTACACCGGGGAGCTGTTTTTT	CASSRGGYTGELFF
TRBV9	few	TRBJ2-3	TRBD1	TGTGCCAGCAGCCCCCGGCTGAACAGGGGCTCAGATACGCAGTATTTT	CASSPRLNRGSDTQYF
TRBV6-1	.	TRBJ1-2	TRBD1	TGTGCCAGCAGAACGGACAGGGTCCGGTATGGCTACACCTTC	CASRTDRVRYGYTF
TRBV28	.	TRBJ1-1	.	TGTGCCAGCAGTTTTCCCGACAGGTTGAACACTGAAGCTTTCTTT	CASSFPDRLNTEAFF
TRBV11-2	many	TRBJ1-1	.	TGTGCCAGCAGCTCCCACCGAAGGGTTAGAACTGAAGCTTTCTTT	CASSSHRRVRTEAFF
TRBV19	few	TRBJ1-2	.	TGTGCCAGTAGTCGTATTCCCCGGGACGCCCGTTACTCCTATGGCTACACCTTC	CASSRIPRDARYSYGYTF
TRBV30	.	TRBJ1-2	TRBD1	TGTGCCTGGCGCGTGACAGGGGGCGAGGGCTACACCTTC	CAWRVTGGEGYTF
TRBV6-1	many	TRBJ1-2	.	TGTGCCAGCAGTGAAGCCGGGGGGGGCGGCTATGGCTACACCTTC	CASSEAGGGGYGYTF
TRBV6-5	many	TRBJ2-2	.	TGTGCCAGCAGTTACTCGGGGGGCGGCGGGGAGCTGTTTTTT	CASSYSGGGGELFF
TRBV6-1	many	TRBJ2-7	.	TGTGCCAGCCAGGTCAGTCTAGACTACGAGCAGTACTTC	CASQVSLDYEQYF
TRBV6-1	many	TRBJ1-5	.	TGTGCCAGCAGTGAAACCTCATATAGCAATCAGCCCCAGCATTTT	CASSETSYSNQPQHF
TRBV20-1	.	TRBJ2-7	.	TGCAGTGTCCAAGGGGGCTACGAGCAGTACTTC	CSVQGGYEQYF
TRBV12-3/TRBV12-4	.	TRBJ1-1	.	TGTGCCAGCAAACCGGGACGGAACACTGAAGCTTTCTTT	CASKPGRNTEAFF
TRBV19	.	TRBJ1-1	TRBD1	TGTGCCAGTAGTACTACAGGGGTTCTTGAAGCTTTCTTT	CASSTTGVLEAFF
TRBV6-1	.	TRBJ2-7	.	TGTGCCAGCAAAGTCCCGCGGGGGCAAGTCGAGCAGTGCTTC	CASKVPRGQVEQCF
TRBV20-1	.	TRBJ1-1	.	TGCAGTGCTAGAGTATCGGGGAGCACTGAAGCTTTCTTT	CSARVSGSTEAFF
TRBV6-4	.	TRBJ1-5	TRBD1	TGTGCCAAAGAGACAGGGGAGGGCAATCAGCCCCAGCATTTT	CAKETGEGNQPQHF
TRBV5-6	.	TRBJ2-7	.	TGTGCCAGCAGCTTCCATATAACCGGGGAAAACGAGCAGTACTTC	CASSFHITGENEQYF
TRBV13	few	TRBJ1-5	.	TGTGCCAGCAGCTTAGGATCGGCGGGCAATCAGCCCCAGCATTTT	CASSLGSAGNQPQHF
TRBV11-2	many	TRBJ2-2	TRBD2	TGTGCCAGCAGCCTAATTCCTAGCGGGCGGACCGGGGAGCTGTTTTTT	CASSLIPSGRTGELFF
TRBV28	many	TRBJ1-1	.	TGTGCCAGCAGTTGGGTTGGGGGCACTGAAGCTTTCTTT	CASSWVGGTEAFF
TRBV12-3/TRBV12-4	many	TRBJ2-7	.	TGTGCCAGCAATTGGCCCGAGCAGTACTTC	CASNWPEQYF
TRBV7-9	.	TRBJ2-5	TRBD1	TGTGCCAGCAGCCCATCGGGACAGAGAAAAGAGACCCAGTACTTC	CASSPSGQRKETQYF
TRBV12-3/TRBV12-4	.	TRBJ1-5	TRBD1	TGTGCCAGCAATATCAGGGGGAGGAATCAGCCCCAGCATTTT	CASNIRGRNQPQHF
TRBV28	many	TRBJ2-7	TRBD1	TGTGCCAGCAGTTCCCCGGGACAGGTCATATACGAGCAGTACTTC	CASSSPGQVIYEQYF
TRBV28	few	TRBJ2-7	.	TGTGCCAGCAGTTTGCCGGAACGATTCTACGAGCAGTACTTC	CASSLPERFYEQYF
TRBV28	many	TRBJ1-2	.	TGTGCCAGCAGTCCTCAGGGTTTATGGGGCTACACCTTC	CASSPQGLWGYTF
TRBV28	once	TRBJ2-2	TRBD2	TGTGCCAGCAGTAGCGGGGGTGGGGAGCTGTTTTTT	CASSSGGGELFF
TRBV24-1	few	TRBJ2-5	.	TGTGCCACCAGTGATTTGGTAACAGCCCGGGAGACCCAGTACTTC	CATSDLVTARETQYF
TRBV4-2	few	TRBJ2-2	.	TGTGCCAGCAGCCAAGAAGGGGGATTGAACACCGGGGAGCTGTTTTTT	CASSQEGGLNTGELFF
TRBV20-1	many	TRBJ1-3	.	TGCAGTGCTAGAGATGGGGGGTCCGGAAACACCATATATTTT	CSARDGGSGNTIYF
TRBV30	many	TRBJ1-1	.	TGTGCCTGGAGACGGGGAAGGGTGAACACTGAAGCTTTCTTT	CAWRRGRVNTEAFF
TRBV18	many	TRBJ1-1	.	TGTGCCAGCTCACCCATAAATGGGGACACTGAAGCTTTCTTT	CASSPINGDTEAFF
TRBV29-1	many	TRBJ2-7	.	TGCAGCGTTGAGAGTCGGGGACAGCTCGGGGGTAACGAGCAGTACTTC	CSVESRGQLGGNEQYF
TRBV7-2	few	TRBJ1-1	TRBD1	TGTGCCAGCAGCGTTTCCCGGGACAGGGGGCGGATTTCGATGAACACTGAAGCTTTCTTT	CASSVSRDRGRISMNTEAFF
TRBV15	many	TRBJ1-5	TRBD1	TGTGCCACCAGCGGGGACAGGGGCCGGAATCAGCCCCAGCATTTT	CATSGDRGRNQPQHF
TRBV28	few	TRBJ2-2	.	TGTGCCAGCAGTAGAAGTGCGGCCCTTTGGCACACCGGGGAGCTGTTTTTT	CASSRSAALWHTGELFF
TRBV11-2	many	TRBJ1-1	.	TGTGCCAGCAGCTTAGATCTAAGGTCCCTGGGCACTGAAGCTTTCTTT	CASSLDLRSLGTEAFF
TRBV10-3	few	TRBJ1-5	TRBD1	TGTGCCATCAGCCCCACGGGACAGCAAAATCAGCCCCAGCATTTT	CAISPTGQQNQPQHF
TRBV15	many	TRBJ2-7	TRBD1	TGTGCCACCTCGTTGACAGGGGGCGAAAACTACGAGCAGTACTTC	CATSLTGGENYEQYF
TRBV7-2	.	TRBJ2-5	.	TGTGCCAGCGAGTGGTATGCTGGGACCCAGTACTTC	CASEWYAGTQYF
TRBV6-1	many	TRBJ2-7	.	TGTGCCAGCATTCTCTACGAGCAGTACTTC	CASILYEQYF
TRBV12-3/TRBV12-4	many	TRBJ2-7	.	TGTGCCAGCAGTCCAGGGAACGGAAACGAGCAGTACTTC	CASSPGNGNEQYF
TRBV11-2	few	TRBJ2-5	.	TGTGCCAGCAGCCGGACCGGGGGGCCGGATGAGACCCAGTACTTC	CASSRTGGPDETQYF